This TCR beta chain was captured in a study of T cell repertoires in cytomegalovirus infection. Study details: A matching HLA type, together with CMV infection, was signaled by public TCR beta signatures. Study conclusions and caveats: Ex vivo, HLA-C-restricted CMV-specific TCR beta clonotypes prevailed over the rest of the response. Carriers of CMV and the relevant HLA type were discriminated by public TCR beta frequency.

The length of the CDR3 is 13 residues. Germline CDR1 is MDHEN and CDR2 is SYDVKM. Trimming cost V 6 bases and J 4 bases, with 11 bases left between them. MiXCR, applied by TCRdb to the reads, yields one record per CDR3 protein. The sample comprises 150,000 to 200,000 distinct CDR3 sequences, about 21% of which are singletons, and under 3.5% rests with the top ten. This clonotype was counted ten times or more. The target antigen is unknown. Sequenced sample: PBMCs. The receptor was derived from a human donor in good health (CMV status not recorded). Some clones in this sample may be carry-over from other donors' samples. The genes are TRBV28 and TRBJ2-3; the D gene could be TRBD1 or TRBD2 (5 bases each). This chain's CDR3 is CASSLQGADTQYF. The CDR3 region has the DNA TGTGCCAGCAGCTTGCAGGGAGCAGATACGCAGTATTTT.